Here is one TCR beta chain with its context. No antigen is known for it. PCR was performed using 60 Vbeta and 13 Jbeta primers. The method was immunoSEQ multiplex PCR; TCRdb's version includes in-frame clones alone and lacks a portion of them. The sample records about 150,000 clones, about 84% being singletons. Germline assignment: CDR1 SQVTM and CDR2 ANQGSEA. The CDR3 runs 13 residues. V trimming: 7 bases; J trimming: 7 bases; junction bases outside the gene matches: 9. The sample belongs to a study of cytomegalovirus exposure and HLA in healthy donors. General study findings and limits: In a later analysis, at a false discovery rate of 0.05, 17,000 or so TCR beta sequences matched HLA alleles. The only immune exposure information that was available was CMV serostatus.

The sequenced sample consisted of PBMCs. The receptor comes from a woman in her thirties or forties in good health and CMV-seropositive. The chain joins TRBV29-1 to TRBJ2-1, with TRBD2 matching 8 bases. The CDR3 is CSESGRDRNEQFF. In DNA, the CDR3 is TGCAGCGAAAGCGGGAGAGACCGTAATGAGCAGTTCTTC.